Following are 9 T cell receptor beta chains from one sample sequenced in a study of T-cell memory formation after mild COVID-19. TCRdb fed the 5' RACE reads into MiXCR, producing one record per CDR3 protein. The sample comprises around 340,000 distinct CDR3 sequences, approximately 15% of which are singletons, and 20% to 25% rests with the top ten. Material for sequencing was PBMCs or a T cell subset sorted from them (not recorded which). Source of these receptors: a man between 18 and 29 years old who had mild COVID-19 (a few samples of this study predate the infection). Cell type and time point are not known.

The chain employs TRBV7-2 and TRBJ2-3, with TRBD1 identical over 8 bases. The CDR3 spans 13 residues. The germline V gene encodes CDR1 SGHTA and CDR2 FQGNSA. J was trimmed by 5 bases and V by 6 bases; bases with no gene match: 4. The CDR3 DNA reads TGTGCCAGCAGGCGGACAGGGTTAGATACGCAGTATTTT. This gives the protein CASRRTGLDTQYF.

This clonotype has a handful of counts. The CDR3 DNA is TGTGCCAGCAGCTCACTAGCGAGGACAGATACGCAGTATTTT. Amino acid sequence: CASSSLARTDTQYF. This rearrangement joins TRBV7-6 to TRBJ2-3; TRBD2 matches at 7 bases. V shed 4 bases and J 3 bases; nucleotides not matched to a gene: 4. Germline CDR1 reads SGHVS; CDR2 reads FNYEAQ. CDR3 length: 14 amino acids.

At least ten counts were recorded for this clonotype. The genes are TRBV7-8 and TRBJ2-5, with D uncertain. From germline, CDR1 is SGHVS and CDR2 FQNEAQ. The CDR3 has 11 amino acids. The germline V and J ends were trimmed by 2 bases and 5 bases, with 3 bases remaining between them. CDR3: CASSLMETQYF. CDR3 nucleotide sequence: TGTGCCAGCAGCTTAATGGAGACCCAGTACTTC.

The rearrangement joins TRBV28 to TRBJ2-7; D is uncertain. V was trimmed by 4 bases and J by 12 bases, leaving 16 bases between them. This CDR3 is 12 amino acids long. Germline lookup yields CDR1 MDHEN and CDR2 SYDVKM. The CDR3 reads CASSSRRASMYV. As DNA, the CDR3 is TGTGCCAGCAGTTCGAGACGGGCGAGTATGTACGTC.

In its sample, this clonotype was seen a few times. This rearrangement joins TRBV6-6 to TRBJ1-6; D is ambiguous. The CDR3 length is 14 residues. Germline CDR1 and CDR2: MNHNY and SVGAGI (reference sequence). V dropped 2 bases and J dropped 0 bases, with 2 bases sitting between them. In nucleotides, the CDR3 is TGTGCCAGCAGTTACGACTCCTATAATTCACCCCTCCACTTT. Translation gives CASSYDSYNSPLHF.

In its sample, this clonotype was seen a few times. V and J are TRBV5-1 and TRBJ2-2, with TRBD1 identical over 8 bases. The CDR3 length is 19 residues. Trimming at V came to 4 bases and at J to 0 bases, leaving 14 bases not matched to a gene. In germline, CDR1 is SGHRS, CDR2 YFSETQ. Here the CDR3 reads CASSPRGQEVLSNTGELFF. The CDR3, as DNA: TGCGCCAGCAGCCCGCGGGGACAGGAGGTTCTTTCGAACACCGGGGAGCTGTTTTTT. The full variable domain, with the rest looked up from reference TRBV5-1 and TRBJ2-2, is KAGVTQTPRYLIKTRGQQVTLSCSPISGHRSVSWYQQTPGQGLQFLFEYFSETQRNKGNFPGRFSGRQFSNSRSEMNVSTLELGDSALYLCASSPRGQEVLSNTGELFFGEGSRLTVL.

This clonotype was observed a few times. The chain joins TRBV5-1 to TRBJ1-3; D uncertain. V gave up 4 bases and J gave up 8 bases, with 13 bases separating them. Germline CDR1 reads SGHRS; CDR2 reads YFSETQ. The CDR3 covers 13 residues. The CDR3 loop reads CASSLGNPDTIYF. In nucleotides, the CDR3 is TGCGCCAGCAGCCTTGGAAATCCGGACACCATATATTTT.

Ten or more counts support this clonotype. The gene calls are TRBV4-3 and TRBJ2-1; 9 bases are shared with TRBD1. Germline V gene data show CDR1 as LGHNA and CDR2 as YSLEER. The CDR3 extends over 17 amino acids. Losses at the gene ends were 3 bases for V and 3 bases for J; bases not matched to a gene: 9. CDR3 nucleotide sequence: TGCGCCAGCAGCCACCCCACCCGACAGGGGGGCTACAATGAGCAGTTCTTC. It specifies CASSHPTRQGGYNEQFF.

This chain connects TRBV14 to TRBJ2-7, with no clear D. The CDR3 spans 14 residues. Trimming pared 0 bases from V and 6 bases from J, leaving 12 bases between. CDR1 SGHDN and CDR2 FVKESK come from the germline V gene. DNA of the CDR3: TGTGCCAGCAGCCAAGAAATATCGGCCGGCGAGCAGTACTTC. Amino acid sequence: CASSQEISAGEQYF.